A single sample gave rise to the 14 T cell receptor beta chains below, sequenced in a study of control samples from healthy donors and cancer patients. Here immunoSEQ multiplex PCR was the method, and the copy in TCRdb shows in-frame clones only, minus some. The sample carries about 120,000 clones, around nine tenths recorded once. Sequenced sample: blood. All receptors derive from an older woman in good health.

The genes are TRBV6-2 or TRBV6-3 and TRBJ1-3, with 8 bases aligning to TRBD1. Germline CDR1 MNHEY, CDR2 SVGEGT. V lost 4 bases to trimming and J lost 4 bases; unmatched junction nucleotides: 3. CDR3 length equals 14 residues. Here the CDR3 DNA reads TGTGCCAGCAGTTCGGGGACAGGCGGAAACACCATATATTTT. As protein: CASSSGTGGNTIYF.

This clone was found once. At one boundary the junction diverges from the germline segment, which might be a read error. This chain links TRBV5-4 with TRBJ1-3, with no clear D. The CDR3 is 15 amino acids. Germline V gives CDR1 SGHNT, CDR2 YYREEE (reference sequence). CDR3: CASRLDPSTGNTIYF. The CDR3 region has the DNA TGTGCCAGCAGATTGGATCCATCTACTGGAAACACCATATATTTT. The whole variable domain, filled in from reference TRBV5-4 and TRBJ1-3, reads ETGVTQSPTHLIKTRGQQVTLRCSSQSGHNTVSWYQQALGQGPQFIFQYYREEENGRGNFPPRFSGLQFPNYSSELNVNALELDDSALYLCASRLDPSTGNTIYFGEGSWLTVV.

This clone was recorded a few times. The chain couples TRBV3-1 (or the pseudogene TRBV3-2) to TRBJ1-5, with D perhaps TRBD1 (5 bases). Trimming took 1 base from V and 5 from J, leaving 6 bases between them. The CDR3 length is 13 residues. Germline loops: CDR1 LGHDT, CDR2 YNNKEL (reference sequence). The CDR3 sequence: CASSQGGDQPQHF. CDR3 in DNA: TGTGCCAGCAGCCAAGGGGGCGATCAGCCCCAGCATTTT.

Only a few counts were recorded for this clone. This chain joins TRBV4-2 and TRBJ2-2; the match to TRBD1 covers 7 bases. The V gene end was trimmed by 4 bases and the J gene end by 3 bases; junction bases not matched to a gene: 11. This CDR3 has 17 amino acids. CDR1 is LGHNA, CDR2 YNFKEQ, per germline. The CDR3 here is CASSRGIGTEDTGELFF. DNA of the CDR3: TGTGCCAGCAGCCGGGGGATAGGGACAGAAGACACCGGGGAGCTGTTTTTT.

The chain joins TRBV27 to TRBJ2-3; 11 nucleotides line up with TRBD1. The CDR3 has 14 amino acids. V was clipped by 8 bases and J by 4 bases; unmatched bases: 5. Germline V CDR1 and CDR2: MNHEY, SMNVEV (reference sequence). The CDR3 sequence: CASFGQGAPDTQYF. The CDR3 DNA reads as TGTGCCAGCTTCGGACAGGGGGCTCCAGATACGCAGTATTTT.

The chain uses TRBV18 and TRBJ2-1; D gene ambiguous. V was trimmed by 0 bases and J by 7 bases, leaving 7 bases between them. The CDR3 is 13 amino acids. Per germline, CDR1 KGHSH and CDR2 LQKENI. In DNA, the CDR3 is TGTGCCAGCTCACCACCTCTTGGGAATGAGCAGTTCTTC. It codes for CASSPPLGNEQFF.

V usage is TRBV18 and J usage is TRBJ2-7; D remains ambiguous. V was pared by 3 bases and J by 2 bases, with 11 bases between. CDR1 is KGHSH, CDR2 LQKENI, per germline. This CDR3 spans 14 amino acids. CDR3 in DNA: TGTGCCAGCTCACCCAATCACCTCCCCTACGAGCAGTACTTC. As protein: CASSPNHLPYEQYF.

V and J are TRBV24-1 and TRBJ2-1; 8 nucleotides align to TRBD2. Germline V lookup: CDR1 KGHDR, CDR2 SFDVKD. V lost 6 bases, J lost 9 bases, and 12 bases stayed unmatched. This CDR3 has 15 residues. As DNA, the CDR3 is TGTGCCACCAGTCCGGGACGGGGGGGCCAAGGTGAGCAGTTCTTC. This codes for CATSPGRGGQGEQFF.

This sequence joins TRBV10-3 and TRBJ2-7, with 14 bases aligning to TRBD2. The CDR3 sequence is 16 residues long. CDR1 ENHRY and CDR2 SYGVKD come from the germline V gene. The junction had 4 bases not matched to a gene; V was cut back by 4 bases and J by 2 bases. Here the CDR3 reads CAISGGLAGVAYEQYF. CDR3 nucleotides: TGTGCCATCAGTGGGGGACTAGCGGGGGTCGCCTACGAGCAGTACTTC.

The chain has TRBV10-3 and TRBJ1-2; unclear D gene. The CDR3 spans 11 residues. Germline CDR1 reads ENHRY; CDR2 reads SYGVKD. The V gene lost 10 bases and the J gene lost 6 bases, with 12 bases spanning the gap. The CDR3 nucleotides are TGTGCCACGGCCTCTCAGAATGGCTACACCTTC. Its translation is CATASQNGYTF.

The chain joins TRBV6-1 to TRBJ1-3, with no clear D. V lost 2 bases and J lost 0, with 14 bases in between. The germline gives CDR1 MNHNS, CDR2 SASEGT. The CDR3 contains 17 residues. Here the CDR3 reads CASSERVGRNSGNTIYF. CDR3 DNA: TGTGCCAGCAGTGAAAGGGTCGGCAGGAACTCTGGAAACACCATATATTTT.

The chain couples TRBV7-2 to TRBJ2-3; TRBD1 is a possible D gene (5 bases). The V and J ends lost 1 base and 1 base respectively, with 15 bases between them. This CDR3 has 17 amino acids. Germline V CDR1 and CDR2: SGHTA, FQGNSA. CDR3 sequence reads: CASSLEVPGWGTDTQYF. CDR3 sequence (DNA): TGTGCCAGCAGCTTAGAGGTCCCAGGGTGGGGCACAGATACGCAGTATTTT.

The chain combines TRBV3-1 (or the pseudogene TRBV3-2) with TRBJ1-1, with no clear D. The V and J ends lost 5 bases and 6 bases respectively, with 13 bases between them. The CDR3 has 13 residues. CDR1 is LGHDT, CDR2 YNNKEL, per germline (reference sequence). The CDR3 is CASSWDVSAEAFF. The CDR3 coding sequence is TGTGCCAGCAGCTGGGATGTAAGCGCTGAAGCTTTCTTT.

The sample holds one count of this clone. This chain uses TRBV18 with TRBJ2-5, with D tentatively TRBD1 (5 bases). The V gene's germline CDR1 is KGHSH and CDR2 LQKENI. Deletions cut 3 bases from V and 3 bases from J, with 8 bases between. CDR3 length: 13 amino acids. CDR3 sequence: CASSPRQKETQYF. CDR3 sequence (DNA): TGTGCCAGCTCACCCCGACAGAAAGAGACCCAGTACTTC.